The present T cell receptor (beta chain) was sequenced within a study of shared clonotypes between healthy human individuals. Findings and limits, study-wide: In having few donors, the study represented limited genetic and exposure-history diversity.

In regard to this clone: The antigen is undetermined.

Measured with immunoSEQ multiplex PCR; TCRdb has only the in-frame clones, and not every one. Of over 950,000 clones in the sample, around three quarters were seen once. This CDR3 has 16 residues. V lost 3 bases, J lost 7 bases, and 8 bases stayed unmatched. CDR1 is SEHNR and CDR2 is FQNEAQ in the germline V gene (reference sequence). This sequence originates from a man in his late teens or twenties in good health. Some clones in this sample may be carry-over from other donors' samples. The sample comprised memory CD4+ T cells from PBMCs. This sample's subset: CD45RA-negative fraction. This sequence joins TRBV7-9 and TRBJ2-2; 10 bases line up with TRBD2. The CDR3 here is CASSLGLATSGGELFF. In DNA form, the CDR3 reads TGTGCCAGCAGCTTGGGACTAGCGACCTCCGGCGGGGAGCTGTTTTTT.